This TCR beta chain was captured in a study of blood T cell repertoires in COVID-19. Across the whole study: Material from acute and convalescent COVID-19 was sourced from the United States, Italy and Spain. T cells, B-cell-depleted T cells, or PBMCs provided the cDNA or gDNA that served as material.

This CDR3 is built from 15 residues. J lost 6 bases, V lost 2 bases, and 7 bases had no gene match. The V gene's germline CDR1 is GTSNPN and CDR2 SVGIG (reference sequence). Per the original methods: Reference gene primer amplification yielded estimated nucleated cell counts. Measured with immunoSEQ multiplex PCR; TCRdb has only the in-frame clones, and not every one. V and J calls and clone size are given by that table; D and trimming were obtained from the DNA. This table holds about 160,000 clones, 70% to 85% found once. The source is a woman at least 80 years old with acute or convalescent COVID-19. This chain joins TRBV30 and TRBJ1-6, with 7 positions matching TRBD1. Material for sequencing was peripheral blood. CDR3 nucleotides: TGTGCCTGGAGTAGGCCTGGGACAGCTAATTCACCCCTCCACTTT. It yields the protein CAWSRPGTANSPLHF.